This T cell receptor (beta chain) is from a study of T cell responses to AZD1222 COVID-19 vaccine. At the level of the study: Second-dose groups at about 4 or about 12 weeks were pooled.

Notes on the study in general: Reportedly, nearly half of unique spike TCRs recognized epitopes outside B.1.351/B.1.1.7 mutations. AZD1222 recipients seropositive at baseline numbered only six.

Comments on this clone: Its antigen is not identified.

Assay used: immunoSEQ multiplex PCR; TCRdb lists only in-frame clones, some missing. The sample contains over 100,000 clones, approximately 86% of which appear only once. The specimen was peripheral blood, collected on day 0 of AZD1222 vaccination. This receptor was obtained from an adult in good health.

This CDR3 is CASSSTGGSPLHF. The CDR3 bases are TGTGCCAGCAGCTCGACAGGGGGATCACCCCTCCACTTT. This sequence joins TRBV7-9 and TRBJ1-6, with TRBD1 matching over 9 bases. V trimming: 4 bases; J trimming: 10 bases; junction bases outside the gene matches: 2. CDR3 length: 13 residues. Germline CDR1 reads SEHNR; CDR2 reads FQNEAQ (reference sequence).